This T cell receptor beta chain derives from a study of molecular identifiers for immune sequencing clone quantification. The germline V gene encodes CDR1 DFQATT and CDR2 SNEGSKA (reference sequence). This CDR3 comprises 14 residues. The ends lost 0 bases at V and 0 bases at J; junction bases unmatched: 1. Source material for naive CD8 libraries was roughly 20,000 to 1,100,000 sorted cells, with 10%, 30% or 50% RNA. Study results and limitations: Clones exceeding 20 RNA copies carried over 97% of effector molecules but under 1% of naive-cell molecules. Spiked-in Jurkat TCR RNA corresponding to one cell was reported as detectable against about 1 million naive cells.

Making the bulk TCR libraries relied on previously described methods and listed TCR primers. TCRdb used MiXCR to reprocess the PCR reads, holding one entry per CDR3 protein. The sample carries 300,000 to 400,000 distinct CDR3 sequences, roughly a quarter recorded once. Of note for this clonotype: The antigen remains undetermined.

This sequence joins TRBV20-1 and TRBJ2-7; 8 bases are shared with TRBD1. The clonotype originates from a human donor in good health. Some libraries in this study had Jurkat cell RNA spiked in. Sequencing was done on a sample of naive CD8+ T cells from blood, with Jurkat cell RNA spiked in. The subset denotes: FACS-sorted CD8+CD4-CCR7+CD45RA+ naive T cells. The CDR3 is CSARDQGASYEQYF. The CDR3 nucleotides are TGCAGTGCTAGAGATCAGGGGGCCTCCTACGAGCAGTACTTC.